The 22 T cell receptor beta chains given below trace back to one sample, sequenced in a study of OX40 agonist ivuxolimab in advanced cancers. Profiled with immunoSEQ multiplex PCR; TCRdb holds only in-frame clones, not every one. The sample holds fewer than 50,000 clones, less than 95% seen once. The material sequenced was CD4+ or CD8+ T cells sorted from blood, taken in a trial of the OX40 agonist ivuxolimab. These TCRs come from an adult with an advanced solid tumor such as melanoma, head and neck, liver or kidney cancer.

The chain is built from TRBV25-1 and TRBJ1-1, with 7 bases lining up with TRBD1. Germline lookup yields CDR1 MGHDK and CDR2 SYGVNS. CDR3 length equals 15 residues. The junction had 4 bases not matched to a gene; V was cut back by 1 base and J by 2 bases. The DNA of the CDR3 is TGTGCCAGCAGTGAATGGGGACAGTCCAACACTGAAGCTTTCTTT. Amino acids: CASSEWGQSNTEAFF.

V usage is TRBV27 and J usage is TRBJ2-7, with D possibly being TRBD2 (6 bases). The CDR3 covers 14 residues. In germline, CDR1 is MNHEY, CDR2 SMNVEV (reference sequence). V lost 3 bases, J lost 6 bases, and 15 bases lay in between. The CDR3 DNA reads TGTGCCAGCAGTTTTGCGGGACGTGCCTCCGAGCAGTACTTC. Amino acids: CASSFAGRASEQYF.

This clone was observed once. The chain employs TRBV2 and TRBJ2-1; tentatively, D is TRBD2 (5 bases). This CDR3 has 15 residues. Germline CDR1 is SNHLY and CDR2 is FYNNEI. V was pared by 7 bases and J by 2 bases, with 15 bases between. CDR3 residues: CASNGKSGTYNEQFF. The CDR3 DNA is TGTGCCAGCAATGGAAAAAGCGGCACCTACAATGAGCAGTTCTTC.

The chain couples TRBV7-8 to TRBJ1-5, with TRBD1 as a possible D gene (6 bases). Trimming left V 6 bases short and J 5 bases short, with 17 bases between. This CDR3 spans 15 amino acids. Germline CDR1 SGHVS, CDR2 FQNEAQ. In nucleotides, the CDR3 is TGTGCCAGCAGTCTTACAGGGATGACCGATCAGCCCCAGCATTTT. Translated, it gives CASSLTGMTDQPQHF.

The chain links TRBV6-5 to TRBJ2-4, with 7 bases matching TRBD2. The germline CDR1 and CDR2 sequences are MNHEY and SVGAGI. This CDR3 comprises 13 residues. The J segment lost 8 bases and the V segment lost 5 bases, leaving 6 bases of the junction unmatched. Written as DNA, the CDR3 is TGTGCCAGCAGTCCCGGGGGGAGGGACATTCAGTACTTC. This encodes CASSPGGRDIQYF.

This clone was recorded once. V usage is TRBV19 and J usage is TRBJ2-5; TRBD1 matches 7 bases. CDR1 and CDR2 (germline): LNHDA, SQIVND (reference sequence). The CDR3 is 15 residues long. Germline trimming cut 1 base from V and 5 bases from J; bases unmatched to any gene: 7. The CDR3 here is CASSIVRRDSETQYF. CDR3 coding DNA: TGTGCCAGTAGTATAGTCCGCCGGGACAGCGAGACCCAGTACTTC.

The chain combines TRBV19 with TRBJ2-1, with D perhaps given as TRBD1 or TRBD2 (5 bases each). The germline gives CDR1 LNHDA, CDR2 SQIVND (reference sequence). V was clipped by 5 bases and J by 4 bases, with 21 bases between them. CDR3 length equals 17 residues. CDR3 sequence (DNA): TGTGCCAGTAGTTCGAGATCGGGACGATCGGAGTACAATGAGCAGTTCTTC. Translating it yields CASSSRSGRSEYNEQFF.

CDR3 region: CASASGGAGQFSYEQYF. DNA of the CDR3: TGCGCCAGCGCCTCTGGGGGAGCGGGACAGTTCTCCTACGAGCAGTACTTC. The V and J genes are TRBV5-1 and TRBJ2-7; TRBD1 or TRBD2 may be the D gene (7 bases each). Germline values: CDR1 SGHRS, CDR2 YFSETQ. The CDR3 is 17 residues long. The V and J ends lost 7 bases and 0 bases respectively, with 23 bases between them.

For this clone: The conserved phenylalanine or tryptophan normally closing the CDR3 is absent here, so this likely arose from a read error. The DNA is omitted, as the CDR3 cannot be located on it reliably, and the CDR3 follows TCRdb's listing. This chain joins TRBV6-4 and TRBJ1-2; the table's D gene call, TRBD1, was not cross checked with the DNA. Per germline, CDR1 MRHNA and CDR2 SNTAGT. The CDR3 is 10 residues long, counting both termini. This CDR3 is CASSYPPGDN.

This chain uses TRBV6-5 with TRBJ1-5, with D tentatively TRBD1 (5 bases). The CDR3 is 13 residues long. V gave up 6 bases and J gave up 3 bases, with 9 bases separating them. Germline V CDR1 and CDR2: MNHEY, SVGAGI. CDR3: CASRRGLNQPQHF. DNA of the CDR3: TGTGCCAGCAGGCGGGGACTCAATCAGCCCCAGCATTTT.

V gene TRBV12-5 combines with J gene TRBJ1-2; TRBD1 aligns across 7 bases. With 1 base clipped from V and 2 bases from J, the junction kept 10 bases outside the gene matches. Germline-derived CDR1 and CDR2 are LGHNT and FRNRAP. The CDR3 totals 17 residues. The DNA for the CDR3 is TGTGCTAGTGGTTTGGACCCGACAGGGTTTGCGAACTATGGCTACACCTTC. Its translation: CASGLDPTGFANYGYTF.

The chain recombines TRBV4-1 with TRBJ2-3; D may be TRBD2 (6 bases). Trimming took off 8 bases at V and 3 bases at J, with 18 bases between the two ends. This CDR3 comprises 15 residues. Germline CDR1 MGHRA, CDR2 YSYEKL. The CDR3 sequence is CASHPLGRGTDTQYF. The CDR3 DNA sequence: TGCGCCAGCCACCCGCTCGGGAGAGGGACAGATACGCAGTATTTT.

CDR3 nucleotides: TGTGCCAGCAGCTTAGGCGGCGGGAGCTCGAACGGGGAGCTGTTTTTT. Translating gives CASSLGGGSSNGELFF. The gene calls are TRBV7-2 and TRBJ2-2; 7 nucleotides agree with TRBD2. This CDR3 comprises 16 residues. CDR1 is SGHTA, CDR2 FQGNSA, per germline. Trimming cost V 1 base and J 7 bases; bases outside gene matches: 9.

CDR3 protein: CASSVEGGAYNEQFF. The CDR3 bases are TGTGCCAGCAGCGTAGAGGGTGGAGCCTACAATGAGCAGTTCTTC. The rearrangement joins TRBV9 to TRBJ2-1; D gene uncertain. Germline CDR1 reads SGDLS; CDR2 reads YYNGEE. V gave up 0 bases and J gave up 2 bases, with 9 bases separating them. This CDR3 comprises 15 residues. Using reference TRBV9 and TRBJ2-1 for the parts outside the CDR3, the full variable domain is DSGVTQTPKHLITATGQRVTLRCSPRSGDLSVYWYQQSLDQGLQFLIQYYNGEERAKGNILERFSAQQFPDLHSELNLSSLELGDSALYFCASSVEGGAYNEQFFGPGTRLTVL.

The chain combines TRBV6-6 with TRBJ2-2; D uncertain. V lost 6 bases, J lost 5 bases, and 16 bases lay in between. CDR3 length: 15 amino acids. Germline V gene sequence: CDR1 MNHNY, CDR2 SVGAGI (reference sequence). CDR3 residues: CASSPLAAWTGELFF. The CDR3 DNA reads as TGTGCCAGCAGCCCTCTGGCAGCTTGGACCGGGGAGCTGTTTTTT.

This chain connects TRBV27 to TRBJ2-7, with a weak D call TRBD2 (6 bases). The CDR3 totals 14 residues. Deletions cut 5 bases from V and 0 bases from J, with 11 bases between. Germline loops: CDR1 MNHEY, CDR2 SMNVEV (reference sequence). The CDR3: CASSHSGPSYEQYF. The CDR3 bases are TGTGCCAGCAGTCATAGCGGACCCTCCTACGAGCAGTACTTC.

This chain uses TRBV20-1 with TRBJ2-1; the D is unclear. Germline loops: CDR1 DFQATT, CDR2 SNEGSKA (reference sequence). CDR3 size: 11 residues. V dropped 3 bases and J dropped 7 bases, with 7 bases sitting between them. In DNA form, the CDR3 reads TGCAGTGCTAGCCTTCGGAATGAGCAGTTCTTC. It specifies CSASLRNEQFF.

V is TRBV2 and J is TRBJ1-2; D is unresolved. V was clipped by 5 bases and J by 8 bases, with 18 bases between them. Germline values: CDR1 SNHLY, CDR2 FYNNEI. CDR3 length: 14 amino acids. The CDR3 here is CASSQTAIQAGYTF. In DNA form, the CDR3 reads TGTGCCAGCAGTCAAACTGCCATTCAGGCCGGCTACACCTTC. Filled out from reference TRBV2 and TRBJ1-2, the complete variable domain reads EPEVTQTPSHQVTQMGQEVILRCVPISNHLYFYWYRQILGQKVEFLVSFYNNEISEKSEIFDDQFSVERPDGSNFTLKIRSTKLEDSAMYFCASSQTAIQAGYTFGSGTRLTVV.

The chain links TRBV5-8 to TRBJ1-1; weak D call: TRBD1 (6 bases). V shed 1 base and J shed 7 bases, with 11 bases lying between them. Germline V gene lookup returns CDR1 SGHTS and CDR2 YDEGEE. The CDR3 spans 13 residues. CDR3 region: CASSLRGAVEAFF. The CDR3 DNA is TGTGCCAGCAGCTTGAGGGGGGCGGTTGAAGCTTTCTTT.

The chain combines TRBV19 with TRBJ2-5, with 7 positions matching TRBD1. The V gene end was trimmed by 8 bases and the J gene end by 1 base; junction bases not matched to a gene: 1. CDR3 length: 12 amino acids. Germline V CDR1 and CDR2: LNHDA, SQIVND (reference sequence). CDR3 region: CASRTGQETQYF. For the CDR3, the DNA is TGTGCCAGTCGGACAGGCCAAGAGACCCAGTACTTC.

The chain joins TRBV28 to TRBJ2-7; TRBD1 is a possible D gene (6 bases). V lost 6 bases and J 0 bases, leaving 9 bases between the germline ends. The germline V gene has CDR1 MDHEN and CDR2 SYDVKM. This CDR3 comprises 13 residues. This CDR3 is CASRTQGSYEQYF. The CDR3 coding sequence is TGTGCCAGCAGGACACAGGGCTCCTACGAGCAGTACTTC.

DNA of the CDR3: TGCAGTGCTAAGGGCTCCTACGAGCAGTACTTC. It yields the protein CSAKGSYEQYF. J is TRBJ2-7 and V is TRBV20-1; D remains ambiguous. The V end lost 4 bases, the J end lost 0 bases, and 4 bases lay between the germline ends. CDR1 is DFQATT, CDR2 SNEGSKA, per germline (reference sequence). The CDR3 runs 11 residues.